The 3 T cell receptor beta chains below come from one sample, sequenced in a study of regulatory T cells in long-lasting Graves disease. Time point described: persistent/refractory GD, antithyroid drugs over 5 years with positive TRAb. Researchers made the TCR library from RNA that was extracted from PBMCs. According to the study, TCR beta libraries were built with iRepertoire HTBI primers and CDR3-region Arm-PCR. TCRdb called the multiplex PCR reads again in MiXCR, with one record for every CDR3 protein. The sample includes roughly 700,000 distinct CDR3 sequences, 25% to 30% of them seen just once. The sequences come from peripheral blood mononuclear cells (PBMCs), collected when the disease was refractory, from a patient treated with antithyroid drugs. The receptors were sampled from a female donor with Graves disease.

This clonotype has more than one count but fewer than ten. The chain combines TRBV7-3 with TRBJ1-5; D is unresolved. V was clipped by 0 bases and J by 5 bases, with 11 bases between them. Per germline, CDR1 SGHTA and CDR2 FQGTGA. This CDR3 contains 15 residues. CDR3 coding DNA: TGTGCCAGCAGCTTAACGCCCTCCTTGGATCAGCCCCAGCATTTT. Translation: CASSLTPSLDQPQHF.

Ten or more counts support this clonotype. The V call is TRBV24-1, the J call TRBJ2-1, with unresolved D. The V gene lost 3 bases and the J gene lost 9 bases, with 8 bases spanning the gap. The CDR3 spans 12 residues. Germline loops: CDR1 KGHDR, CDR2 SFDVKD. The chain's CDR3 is CATSDGDREQFF. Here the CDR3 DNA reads TGTGCCACCAGTGATGGGGATCGTGAGCAGTTCTTC.

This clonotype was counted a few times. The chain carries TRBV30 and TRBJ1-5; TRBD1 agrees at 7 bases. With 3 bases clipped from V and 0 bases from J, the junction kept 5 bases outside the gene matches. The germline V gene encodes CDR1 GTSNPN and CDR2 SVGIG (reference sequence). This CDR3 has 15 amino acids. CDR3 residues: CAWSRQGYSNQPQHF. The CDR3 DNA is TGTGCCTGGAGCCGACAGGGTTATAGCAATCAGCCCCAGCATTTT.